The T cell receptor beta chain described here comes from a study of CD4 T cells in relation to SARS-CoV-2 and coronaviruses. On this clone: Its antigen remains unknown.

From germline, CDR1 is GTSNPN and CDR2 SVGIG (reference sequence). V lost 3 bases and J lost 3, with 16 bases in between. The CDR3 runs 15 residues. Using immunoSEQ multiplex PCR, the repertoire was profiled, and TCRdb retains in-frame clones only, with some absent. Altogether approximately 15,000 clones are present, 78% being singletons, with the ten largest covering 18%. Before the COVID-19 pandemic, during about 2010-2019, CD4+ T cells were taken from unexposed donors. CD4+ T cells were isolated from the cells after nine to eleven days of culture. PBMCs were plated at about 2 million per well in IL-2-containing medium.

This chain joins TRBV30 and TRBJ2-3; weak D call: TRBD2 (5 bases). The source material was CD4+ T cells from PBMCs, cultured in vitro. This clonotype was sampled from a human donor in good health. The CDR3 DNA sequence: TGTGCCTGGAGCGGGGATCGCTCAAGGACAGATACGCAGTATTTT. This translates into CAWSGDRSRTDTQYF.